This T cell receptor beta chain was found in a study of T cells after yellow fever vaccination (dated by TCRdb to between 2018 and 2021). In terms of the full investigation: The SMART-Seq v4 Ultra Low Input RNA kit was used to prepare libraries from fractions with low cell numbers. To track T-cell clones before and after primary and booster YFV17D yellow fever vaccination, bulk TCR alpha and beta repertoires were sequenced longitudinally. Blood was collected at multiple timepoints before and after primary and secondary immunization, and bulk PBMC replicates and cell subsets were isolated. Two healthy male donors made up the cohort, one aged 18 to 30 years and the other aged 30 to 40 years.

About this clonotype itself: The antigen it recognizes is unknown. Per-nucleotide qualities are absent, and no much larger clonotype sits a single base away.

The sequencing machine was an Illumina NovaSeq 6000. TCR cDNA was made using 5'RACE template switching, a step that added a universal primer site and unique molecular identifiers. Priming of cDNA synthesis was performed from both the TCR alpha and TCR beta constant segments. Two PCR steps were used to amplify libraries, with sample barcodes and sequencing adapters being added in the second step. Sequencing of libraries was performed on Illumina HiSeq 2500 (2x100 bp) or NovaSeq (2x150 bp). Under the source paper's analysis protocol: MIGEC handled demultiplexing of reads and collapsing into UMI consensus sequences, while MiXCR performed V(D)J alignment. Vaccine-responding clonotypes were defined with edgeR using replicate PBMC samples, requiring FDR below 0.01 and a log2 fold change above 5 up to day 15. Bulk clonotypes were assigned CD4 or CD8 identity according to which sequenced CD4 or CD8 repertoire held them at higher abundance. TCRdb reprocessing: public reads trimmed at Q25 with fastp, clones called with MiXCR, in-frame beta chains kept. For every CDR3 protein sequence, its rows merge into one entry that carries the most common genes and DNA. The V and J calls were determined by TCRdb, not by the authors. This sample has some 420,000 distinct CDR3 sequences in its table, and around 20% of those were observed once. Roughly 19% of the sample is taken by the ten largest.

The sample's treatment or condition label, decoded: live attenuated yellow fever vaccine strain. At each blood-draw timepoint, two biological replicates of bulk PBMCs were collected. PBMCs were isolated from peripheral blood using a standard Ficoll-Paque protocol. TriZol was used to extract RNA from bulk PBMCs, CD4 and CD8 fractions, and dextramer-positive and dextramer-negative fractions. V loses 1 base, J loses 0 bases, and the germline ends lie 6 bases apart. CDR1 and CDR2, looked up from the germline V gene (reference sequence), are SEHNR and FQNEAQ. Including cysteine and phenylalanine, the CDR3 has 14 amino acids. Only the CDR3 DNA stays, 42 bases, in frame from base 1. Overall results and qualifications from the work: Only two donors were included in the study, so the extent to which the findings can be generalized is limited. A small share of clonotypes was detected in both CD4 and CD8 compartments, with the overlap likely arising from convergent recombination. Because abundant contaminating clonotypes from the bulk population could be contained in FACS-sorted repertoires, computational filtering was required. After the booster, most clones that had expanded after primary vaccination were detected again (approximately 95% of CD4 and around nine tenths of CD8), suggesting broad maintenance of memory. Compared with the primary T-cell response, the secondary T-cell response was weaker but faster, peaking on day 5 rather than day 15.

The TCR sequence derives from a man younger than 35 who received the YFV17D yellow fever vaccine. The starting material was PBMCs, obtained before the yellow fever booster vaccination. The chain employs TRBV7-9 and TRBJ1-1, with no D gene named confidently. The nucleotide sequence is given as TGTGCCAGCAGCTTAGACGGATTGAACACTGAAGCTTTCTTT. Its protein is CASSLDGLNTEAFF.